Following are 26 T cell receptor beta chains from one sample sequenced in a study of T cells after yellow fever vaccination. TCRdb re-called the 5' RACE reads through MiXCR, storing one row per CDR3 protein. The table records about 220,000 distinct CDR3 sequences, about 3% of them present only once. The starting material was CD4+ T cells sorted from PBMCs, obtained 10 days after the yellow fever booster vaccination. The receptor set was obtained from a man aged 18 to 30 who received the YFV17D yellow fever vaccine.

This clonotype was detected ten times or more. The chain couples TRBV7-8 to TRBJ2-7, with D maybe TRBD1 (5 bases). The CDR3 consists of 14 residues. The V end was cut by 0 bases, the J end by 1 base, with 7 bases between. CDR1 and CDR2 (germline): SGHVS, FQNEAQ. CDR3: CASSLAGVSYEQYV. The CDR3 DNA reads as TGTGCCAGCAGCTTAGCAGGGGTTTCCTACGAGCAGTACGTC.

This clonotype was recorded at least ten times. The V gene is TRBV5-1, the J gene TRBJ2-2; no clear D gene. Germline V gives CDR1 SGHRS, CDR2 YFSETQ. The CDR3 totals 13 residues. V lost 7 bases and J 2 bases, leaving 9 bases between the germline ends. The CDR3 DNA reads TGCGCCAGCCATACGGGCAACACCGGGGAGCTGTTTTTT. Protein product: CASHTGNTGELFF.

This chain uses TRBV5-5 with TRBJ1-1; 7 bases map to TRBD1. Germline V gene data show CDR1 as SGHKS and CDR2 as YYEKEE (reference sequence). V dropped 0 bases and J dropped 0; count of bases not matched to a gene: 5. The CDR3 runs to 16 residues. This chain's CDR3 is CASSLVGGGLNTEAFF. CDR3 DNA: TGTGCCAGCAGCTTGGTCGGAGGGGGCCTGAACACTGAAGCTTTCTTT.

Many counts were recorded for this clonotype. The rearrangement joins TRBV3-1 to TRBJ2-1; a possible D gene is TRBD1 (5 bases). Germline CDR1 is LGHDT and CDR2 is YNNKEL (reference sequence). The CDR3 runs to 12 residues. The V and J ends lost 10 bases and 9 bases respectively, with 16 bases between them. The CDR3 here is CATRQSRGEQFF. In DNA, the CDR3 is TGTGCCACCCGACAGAGCCGAGGTGAGCAGTTCTTC.

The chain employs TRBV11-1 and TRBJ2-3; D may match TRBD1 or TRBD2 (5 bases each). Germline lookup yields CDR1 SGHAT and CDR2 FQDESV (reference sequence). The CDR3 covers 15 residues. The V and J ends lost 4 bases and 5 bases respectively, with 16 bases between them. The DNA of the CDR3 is TGTGCCAGCAGCTCGGGGACCCTAAGAGGAGATACGCAGTATTTT. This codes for CASSSGTLRGDTQYF. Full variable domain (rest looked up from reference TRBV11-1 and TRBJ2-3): EAEVAQSPRYKITEKSQAVAFWCDPISGHATLYWYRQILGQGPELLVQFQDESVVDDSQLPKDRFSAERLKGVDSTLKIQPAELGDSAMYLCASSSGTLRGDTQYFGPGTRLTVL.

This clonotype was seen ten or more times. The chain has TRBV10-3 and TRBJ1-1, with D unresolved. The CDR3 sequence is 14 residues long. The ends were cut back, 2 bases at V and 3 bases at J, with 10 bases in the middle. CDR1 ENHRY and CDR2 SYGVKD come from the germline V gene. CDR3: CAISEPRRYTEAFF. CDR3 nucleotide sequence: TGTGCCATCAGTGAGCCCAGAAGATACACTGAAGCTTTCTTT.

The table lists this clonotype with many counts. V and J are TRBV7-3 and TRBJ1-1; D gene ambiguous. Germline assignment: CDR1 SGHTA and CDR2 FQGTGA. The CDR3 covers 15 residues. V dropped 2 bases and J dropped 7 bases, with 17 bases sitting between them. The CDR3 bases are TGTGCCAGCAGCTTATCCCCCGTGGTAGCCGGTGAAGCTTTCTTT. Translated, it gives CASSLSPVVAGEAFF.

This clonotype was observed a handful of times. The CDR3 sequence: CASSLVPTLYEQYF. In DNA, the CDR3 is TGTGCCAGCAGCTTAGTCCCGACCCTCTACGAGCAGTACTTC. V is TRBV7-2 and J is TRBJ2-7, with no clear D. Trimming cost V 1 base and J 3 bases, with 10 bases left between them. Germline V gene lookup returns CDR1 SGHTA and CDR2 FQGNSA. This CDR3 is built from 14 residues.

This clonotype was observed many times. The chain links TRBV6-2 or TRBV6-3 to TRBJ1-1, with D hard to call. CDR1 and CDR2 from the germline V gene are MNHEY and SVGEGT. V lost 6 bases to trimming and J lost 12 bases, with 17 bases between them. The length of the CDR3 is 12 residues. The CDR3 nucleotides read TGTGCCAGCAGCCCCGCTCTACGAACGACTTTCTTT. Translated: CASSPALRTTFF.

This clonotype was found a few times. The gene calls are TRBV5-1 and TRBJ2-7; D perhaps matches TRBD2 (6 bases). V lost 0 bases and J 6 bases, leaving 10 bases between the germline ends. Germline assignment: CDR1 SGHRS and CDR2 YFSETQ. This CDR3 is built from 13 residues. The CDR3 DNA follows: TGCGCCAGCAGCTTGGCCGGGGGTCCCGAGCAGTACGTC. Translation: CASSLAGGPEQYV.

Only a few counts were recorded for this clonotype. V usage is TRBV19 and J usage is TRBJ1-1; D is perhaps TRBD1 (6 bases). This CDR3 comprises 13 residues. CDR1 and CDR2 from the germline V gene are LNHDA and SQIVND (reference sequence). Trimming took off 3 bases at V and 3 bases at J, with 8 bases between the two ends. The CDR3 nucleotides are TGTGCCAGTAGTATCGAGGGGGACACTGAAGCTTTCTTT. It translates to CASSIEGDTEAFF.

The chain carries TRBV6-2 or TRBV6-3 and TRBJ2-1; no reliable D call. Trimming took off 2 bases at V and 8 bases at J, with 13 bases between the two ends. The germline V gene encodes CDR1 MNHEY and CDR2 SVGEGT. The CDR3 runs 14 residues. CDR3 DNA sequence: TGTGCCAGCAGTTACCGGGCAGGTCGCGATGAGCAGTTCTTC. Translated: CASSYRAGRDEQFF.

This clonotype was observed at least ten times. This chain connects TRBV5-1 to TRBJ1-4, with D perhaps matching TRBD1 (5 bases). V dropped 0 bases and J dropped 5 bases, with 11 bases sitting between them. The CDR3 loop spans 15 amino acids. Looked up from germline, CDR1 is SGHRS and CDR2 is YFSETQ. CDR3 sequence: CASSLAGTGNEKLFF. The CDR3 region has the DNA TGCGCCAGCAGCTTGGCCGGGACGGGGAATGAAAAACTGTTTTTT.

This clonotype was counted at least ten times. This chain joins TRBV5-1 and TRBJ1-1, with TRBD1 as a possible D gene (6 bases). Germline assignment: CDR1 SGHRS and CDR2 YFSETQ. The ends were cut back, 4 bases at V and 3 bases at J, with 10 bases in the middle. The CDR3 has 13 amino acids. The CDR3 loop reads CASSTGQYTEAFF. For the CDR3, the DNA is TGCGCCAGCAGCACCGGACAGTACACTGAAGCTTTCTTT. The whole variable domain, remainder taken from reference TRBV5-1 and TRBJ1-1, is KAGVTQTPRYLIKTRGQQVTLSCSPISGHRSVSWYQQTPGQGLQFLFEYFSETQRNKGNFPGRFSGRQFSNSRSEMNVSTLELGDSALYLCASSTGQYTEAFFGQGTRLTVV.

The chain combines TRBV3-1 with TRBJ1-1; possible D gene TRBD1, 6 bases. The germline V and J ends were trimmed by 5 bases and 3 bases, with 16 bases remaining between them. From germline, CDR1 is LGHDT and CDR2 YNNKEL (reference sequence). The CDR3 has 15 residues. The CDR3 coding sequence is TGTGCCAGCAGCACAGGGAGGGCCCCGGACACTGAAGCTTTCTTT. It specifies CASSTGRAPDTEAFF.

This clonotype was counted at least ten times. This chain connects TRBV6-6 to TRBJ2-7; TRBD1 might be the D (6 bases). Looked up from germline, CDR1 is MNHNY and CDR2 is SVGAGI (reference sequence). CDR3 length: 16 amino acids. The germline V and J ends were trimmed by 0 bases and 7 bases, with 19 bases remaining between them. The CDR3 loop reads CASSYSGPTGPGEQYV. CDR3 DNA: TGTGCCAGCAGTTACTCGGGCCCGACAGGTCCTGGAGAGCAGTACGTC.

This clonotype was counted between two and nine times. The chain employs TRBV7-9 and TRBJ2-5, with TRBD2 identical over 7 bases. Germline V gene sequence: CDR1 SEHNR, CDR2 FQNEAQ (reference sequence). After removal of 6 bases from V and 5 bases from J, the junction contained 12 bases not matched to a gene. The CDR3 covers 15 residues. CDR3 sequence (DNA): TGTGCCAGCAGTTCACGACTAGCCCGGAGGGAGACCCAGTACTTC. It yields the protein CASSSRLARRETQYF.

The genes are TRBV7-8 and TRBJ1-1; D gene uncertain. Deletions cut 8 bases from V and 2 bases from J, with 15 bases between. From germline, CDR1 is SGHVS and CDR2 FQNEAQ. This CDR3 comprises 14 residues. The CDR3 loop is CASETWAENTEAFF. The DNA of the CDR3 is TGTGCCAGCGAGACATGGGCAGAAAACACTGAAGCTTTCTTT.

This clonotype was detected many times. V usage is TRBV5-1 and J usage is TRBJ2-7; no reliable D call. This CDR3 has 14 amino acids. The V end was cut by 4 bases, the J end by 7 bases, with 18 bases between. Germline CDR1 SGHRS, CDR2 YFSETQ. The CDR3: CASSLGPTSGEQYV. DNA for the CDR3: TGCGCCAGCAGCCTAGGGCCCACGTCGGGTGAGCAGTACGTC.

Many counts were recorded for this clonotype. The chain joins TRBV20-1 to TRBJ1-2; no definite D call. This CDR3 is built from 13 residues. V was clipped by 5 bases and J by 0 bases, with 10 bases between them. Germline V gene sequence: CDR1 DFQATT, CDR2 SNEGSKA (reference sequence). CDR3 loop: CSAELGANYGYTF. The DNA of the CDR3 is TGCAGTGCTGAACTGGGAGCTAACTATGGCTACACCTTC.

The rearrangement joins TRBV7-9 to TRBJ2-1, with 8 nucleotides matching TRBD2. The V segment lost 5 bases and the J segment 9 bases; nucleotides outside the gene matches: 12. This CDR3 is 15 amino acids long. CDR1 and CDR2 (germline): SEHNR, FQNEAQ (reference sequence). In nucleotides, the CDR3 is TGTGCCAGCAGCCCCTCGGGGCGGGGGGAGGTTGAGCAGTTCTTC. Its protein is CASSPSGRGEVEQFF.

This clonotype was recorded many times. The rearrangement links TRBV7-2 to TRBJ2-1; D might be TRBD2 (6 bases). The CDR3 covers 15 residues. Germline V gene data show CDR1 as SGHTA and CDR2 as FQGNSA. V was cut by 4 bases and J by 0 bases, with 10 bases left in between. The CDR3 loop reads CASSSAGSSYNEQFF. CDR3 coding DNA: TGTGCCAGCAGCTCTGCCGGGAGCTCCTACAATGAGCAGTTCTTC.

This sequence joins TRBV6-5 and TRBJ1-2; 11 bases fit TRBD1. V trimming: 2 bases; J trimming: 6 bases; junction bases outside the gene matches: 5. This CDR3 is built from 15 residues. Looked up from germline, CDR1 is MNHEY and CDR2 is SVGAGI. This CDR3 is CASSYQGQGVDGYTF. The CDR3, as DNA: TGTGCCAGCAGTTACCAGGGACAGGGGGTGGATGGCTACACCTTC.

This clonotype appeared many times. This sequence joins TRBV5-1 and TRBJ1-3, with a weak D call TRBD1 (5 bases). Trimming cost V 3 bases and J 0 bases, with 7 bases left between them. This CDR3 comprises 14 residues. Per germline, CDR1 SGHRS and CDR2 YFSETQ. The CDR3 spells CASSSDSSGNTIYF. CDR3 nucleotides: TGCGCCAGCAGCTCCGACAGCTCTGGAAACACCATATATTTT.

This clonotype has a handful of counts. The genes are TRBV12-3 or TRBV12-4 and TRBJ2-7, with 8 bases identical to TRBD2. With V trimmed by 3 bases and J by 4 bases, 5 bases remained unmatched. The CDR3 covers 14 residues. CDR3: CASSFGGARYEQYV. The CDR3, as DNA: TGTGCCAGCAGTTTCGGGGGGGCGAGGTACGAGCAGTACGTC.

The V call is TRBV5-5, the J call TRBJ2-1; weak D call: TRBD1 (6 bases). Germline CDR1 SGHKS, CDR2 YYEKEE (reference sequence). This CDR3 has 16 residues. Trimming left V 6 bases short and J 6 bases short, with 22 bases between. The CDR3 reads CASTRIRDKVGNEQFF. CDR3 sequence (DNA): TGTGCCAGCACCAGAATACGGGACAAAGTGGGCAATGAGCAGTTCTTC.